This T cell receptor beta chain is drawn from a study of CD8 T cells in Susac syndrome. Reverse transcription used about 0.45 to 1 ug RNA and random hexamers. MiXCR, applied by TCRdb to the immunoSEQ multiplex PCR reads, yields one record per CDR3 protein. The top ten hold about 0.1% of the sample, which has some 200,000 distinct CDR3 sequences, around 96% seen once. Germline assignment: CDR1 SQVTM and CDR2 ANQGSEA. CDR3 length equals 11 residues. Trimming shortened V by 6 bases and J by 12 bases, and 15 bases separated the two germline ends. This clonotype was sampled from a human donor in good health. This chain uses TRBV29-1 with TRBJ2-1; maybe TRBD2 (5 bases). Sequenced: CD4+ T cells from PBMCs. CDR3 DNA sequence: TGCAGCGTGGAGCGGATCGGAGGGCAGTTCTTC. It specifies CSVERIGGQFF.